The next 14 T cell receptor beta chains were all read from a single sample in a study of shared clonotypes between healthy human individuals. Only in-frame clones appear in the TCRdb table, and some are missing; sequencing was by immunoSEQ multiplex PCR. The sample consists of roughly 2 million clones, 85% to 95% of them appearing once. Sequenced sample: naive CD4+ T cells sorted from blood. Subset meaning: CD45RA+ positively selected. The receptors were gathered from a man aged 18 to 35 in good health.

This chain uses TRBV27 with TRBJ2-6; 7 positions agree with TRBD1. This CDR3 region has 18 residues. V lost 5 bases, J lost 0 bases, and 10 bases stayed unmatched. Germline V lookup: CDR1 MNHEY, CDR2 SMNVEV (reference sequence). In DNA form, the CDR3 reads TGTGCCAGCAGTATGAAGGGGGACAGTTTCTCTGGGGCCAACGTCCTGACTTTC. The encoded protein is CASSMKGDSFSGANVLTF.

J is TRBJ1-1 and V is TRBV7-9; TRBD1 might be the D (5 bases). Germline CDR1 and CDR2: SEHNR and FQNEAQ (reference sequence). The CDR3 covers 14 residues. Trimming removed 4 bases from V and 7 bases from J, with 16 bases in between. The CDR3 reads CASSSTDRGSEAFF. Here the CDR3 DNA reads TGTGCCAGCAGCTCGACGGATAGGGGAAGTGAAGCTTTCTTT.

The rearrangement links TRBV5-6 to TRBJ1-2; 7 bases align to TRBD1. Germline V gene lookup returns CDR1 SGHDT and CDR2 YYEEEE. The trim removed 0 bases at V and 8 bases at J, leaving 7 bases unmatched. This CDR3 has 14 residues. Here the CDR3 reads CASSLVATGQGYTF. CDR3 DNA sequence: TGTGCCAGCAGCTTGGTGGCGACAGGGCAAGGCTACACCTTC. Full variable domain (remainder filled in from reference TRBV5-6 and TRBJ1-2): DAGVTQSPTHLIKTRGQQVTLRCSPKSGHDTVSWYQQALGQGPQFIFQYYEEEERQRGNFPDRFSGHQFPNYSSELNVNALLLGDSALYLCASSLVATGQGYTFGSGTRLTVV.

With regard to this clone: It may be a read error: a sequence one base away is much more abundant. The chain recombines TRBV4-1 with TRBJ2-7; the D gene is possibly TRBD2 (7 bases). V lost 1 base to trimming and J lost 5 bases, with 15 bases between them. Germline V gene sequence: CDR1 MGHRA, CDR2 YSYEKL. The CDR3 runs 15 residues. The CDR3 reads CASSQGGGRRNEQYF. The CDR3 DNA is TGCGCCAGCAGCCAAGGGGGGGGCAGAAGAAACGAGCAGTACTTC.

To note about this clone: The junction shows a germline mismatch at one end, possibly a read error. This sequence joins TRBV28 and TRBJ2-5, with 15 bases identical to TRBD2. Germline V CDR1 and CDR2: MDHEN, SYDVKM. The CDR3 loop spans 16 amino acids. CDR3 sequence: CASRNPGTSGGLHTHF. The CDR3 region has the DNA TGTGCCAGCAGGAACCCTGGGACTAGCGGGGGGCTCCATACCCACTTC.

The chain employs TRBV2 and TRBJ2-3, with TRBD2 matching over 11 bases. The length of the CDR3 is 16 residues. J was trimmed by 3 bases and V by 7 bases; bases with no gene match: 9. Per the germline V gene, CDR1 is SNHLY and CDR2 is FYNNEI. The CDR3 here is CASTYHGTSGTDTQYF. The CDR3 DNA sequence: TGTGCCAGCACTTACCACGGGACTAGCGGAACAGATACGCAGTATTTT.

This clone has just one count. Additional DNA sequences in this sample encode the identical CDR3. The chain combines TRBV10-3 with TRBJ1-1; D is unresolved. The CDR3 spans 11 residues. Germline-derived CDR1 and CDR2 are ENHRY and SYGVKD. Deletions cut 6 bases from V and 2 bases from J, with 4 bases between. The CDR3 spells CAIRGNTEAFF. The CDR3 region has the DNA TGTGCCATCAGAGGTAACACTGAAGCTTTCTTT.

The genes are TRBV6-6 and TRBJ1-5; the D gene is possibly TRBD1 (6 bases). V lost 6 bases and J lost 5, with 17 bases in between. The CDR3 contains 15 residues. Germline V lookup: CDR1 MNHNY, CDR2 SVGAGI (reference sequence). As DNA, the CDR3 is TGTGCCAGCAGCTCGGGACAAGTAGATGATCAGCCCCAGCATTTT. It codes for CASSSGQVDDQPQHF.

The V gene is TRBV6-5, the J gene TRBJ2-7; 8 positions agree with TRBD2. The CDR3 sequence is 15 residues long. CDR1 MNHEY and CDR2 SVGAGI come from the germline V gene. Losses at the gene ends were 6 bases for V and 2 bases for J; bases not matched to a gene: 9. CDR3 coding DNA: TGTGCCAGCAGACCCGGACTAGCCTTTACCTACGAGCAGTACTTC. Its translation: CASRPGLAFTYEQYF.

The chain combines TRBV18 with TRBJ2-7; possible D gene TRBD1, 5 bases. Trimming cost V 4 bases and J 7 bases, with 14 bases left between them. Germline lookup yields CDR1 KGHSH and CDR2 LQKENI. This CDR3 is built from 13 residues. This CDR3 is CASSLGHLWEQYF. The CDR3 bases are TGTGCCAGCTCACTAGGACATCTCTGGGAGCAGTACTTC.

The chain is built from TRBV27 and TRBJ1-6; D ambiguous. The CDR3 is made up of 14 amino acids. The germline V and J ends were trimmed by 8 bases and 9 bases, with 17 bases remaining between them. Germline V gives CDR1 MNHEY, CDR2 SMNVEV (reference sequence). The chain's CDR3 is CASATVPAGSPLHF. In nucleotides, the CDR3 is TGTGCCAGCGCGACGGTCCCAGCGGGTTCACCCCTCCACTTT.

The rearrangement joins TRBV7-9 to TRBJ2-7; D ambiguous. Trimming removed 6 bases from V and 7 bases from J, with 16 bases in between. This CDR3 comprises 13 residues. CDR1 SEHNR and CDR2 FQNEAQ come from the germline V gene (reference sequence). The CDR3 DNA reads as TGTGCCAGCAGTAGATCAGGAGTCGAGGAGCAGTACTTC. Translated: CASSRSGVEEQYF.

The rearrangement links TRBV7-2 to TRBJ2-1, with 8 bases identical to TRBD1. Trimming removed 5 bases from V and 13 bases from J; junction bases left unmatched: 7. This CDR3 has 12 amino acids. Germline loops: CDR1 SGHTA, CDR2 FQGNSA. CDR3 nucleotide sequence: TGTGCCAGCAGCATACAGGGGGGAGGACAGTTCTTC. Its translation is CASSIQGGGQFF.

The chain joins TRBV5-4 to TRBJ2-7, with D possibly being TRBD2 (5 bases). V lost 0 bases and J 1 base, leaving 8 bases between the germline ends. This CDR3 has 14 amino acids. The V gene's germline CDR1 is SGHNT and CDR2 YYREEE (reference sequence). CDR3 DNA: TGTGCCAGCAGCTTGGCGGGGATATCCTACGAGCAGTACTTC. Its protein is CASSLAGISYEQYF.